This passage covers 25 T cell receptor beta chains from one sample sequenced in a study of control samples from healthy donors and cancer patients. Method: immunoSEQ multiplex PCR; TCRdb's copy keeps in-frame clones and lacks some. This sample has 78,000 or so clones, with around nine tenths found just once. The sequenced sample was blood. The source of these receptors is a woman between 50 and 59 years old in good health.

V is TRBV9 and J is TRBJ1-1; D is unresolved. Per the germline V gene, CDR1 is SGDLS and CDR2 is YYNGEE. The ends were cut back, 4 bases at V and 2 bases at J, with 15 bases in the middle. The CDR3 is 15 residues long. The CDR3 DNA reads as TGTGCCAGCAGCCCTGATACAGCCTTTAACACTGAAGCTTTCTTT. It yields the protein CASSPDTAFNTEAFF.

V gene TRBV5-5 combines with J gene TRBJ1-2; D may be TRBD1 (6 bases). The CDR3 has 15 residues. Trimming took off 3 bases at V and 1 base at J, with 13 bases between the two ends. Per the germline V gene, CDR1 is SGHKS and CDR2 is YYEKEE (reference sequence). DNA of the CDR3: TGTGCCAGCAGCTCCCAGGGGTTTTTTAACTATGGCTACACCTTC. It yields the protein CASSSQGFFNYGYTF.

This rearrangement joins TRBV18 to TRBJ1-4; D not resolved. The CDR3 length is 13 residues. CDR1 KGHSH and CDR2 LQKENI come from the germline V gene. Trimming shortened V by 10 bases and J by 4 bases, and 13 bases separated the two germline ends. The CDR3 DNA sequence: TGTGCCACCGTAAAGGTCCTTAATGAAAAACTGTTTTTT. The encoded protein is CATVKVLNEKLFF.

In its sample, this clone was seen once. The chain recombines TRBV3-1 (or the pseudogene TRBV3-2) with TRBJ2-4, with D hard to call. The CDR3 length is 13 residues. Germline V gene sequence: CDR1 LGHDT, CDR2 YNNKEL (reference sequence). Trimming stripped 0 bases from V and 6 bases from J, with 6 bases between. CDR3 protein: CASSQEGINIQYF. The CDR3 DNA reads TGTGCCAGCAGCCAAGAAGGCATAAACATTCAGTACTTC.

This chain connects TRBV30 to TRBJ1-1; TRBD1 might be the D (5 bases). V dropped 3 bases and J dropped 1 base, with 15 bases sitting between them. The CDR3 has 15 residues. Germline CDR1 and CDR2: GTSNPN and SVGIG (reference sequence). The CDR3 coding sequence is TGTGCCTGGAGGCCCGACAGCGGGCCGAACACTGAAGCTTTCTTT. The encoded protein is CAWRPDSGPNTEAFF.

The chain combines TRBV6-6 with TRBJ1-1; TRBD1 is a possible D gene (5 bases). The CDR3 runs 14 residues. Germline V gene sequence: CDR1 MNHNY, CDR2 SVGAGI (reference sequence). The V end was cut by 10 bases, the J end by 4 bases, with 19 bases between. The chain's CDR3 is CATSEVGGGTEAFF. The CDR3 DNA reads as TGTGCCACCTCGGAGGTTGGGGGTGGCACTGAAGCTTTCTTT.

The V gene is TRBV2, the J gene TRBJ1-2, with D hard to call. Trimming removed 3 bases from V and 2 bases from J, with 13 bases in between. Germline V lookup: CDR1 SNHLY, CDR2 FYNNEI. The CDR3 runs 15 residues. The chain's CDR3 is CASSDSRILNYGYTF. The CDR3 DNA reads TGTGCCAGCAGTGATTCAAGGATTTTAAACTATGGCTACACCTTC.

This chain uses TRBV30 with TRBJ1-1; 7 nucleotides agree with TRBD1. Trimming removed 4 bases from V and 4 bases from J; junction bases left unmatched: 6. CDR1 and CDR2 from the germline V gene are GTSNPN and SVGIG (reference sequence). This CDR3 spans 13 amino acids. CDR3 protein: CAWKLQGSTEAFF. CDR3 DNA sequence: TGTGCCTGGAAGCTACAGGGGTCCACTGAAGCTTTCTTT.

This clone was observed at least ten times. This rearrangement joins TRBV5-8 to TRBJ1-6, with 9 bases identical to TRBD1. V gave up 4 bases and J gave up 8 bases; unmatched junction bases: 4. The CDR3 length is 14 residues. Germline CDR1 reads SGHTS; CDR2 reads YDEGEE. The CDR3 sequence is CASSTGTGYSPLHF. The DNA for the CDR3 is TGTGCCAGCAGCACCGGGACAGGGTATTCACCCCTCCACTTT.

V usage is TRBV19 and J usage is TRBJ1-1; TRBD1 aligns across 7 bases. Germline CDR1 and CDR2: LNHDA and SQIVND (reference sequence). The length of the CDR3 is 11 residues. J gave up 11 bases and V 10 bases, and 10 bases lay outside the gene matches. For the CDR3, the DNA is TGTGCCACCACAGGGGCCGCTGCGGCTTTCTTT. Protein: CATTGAAAAFF.

The V and J genes are TRBV4-2 and TRBJ1-2; D ambiguous. This CDR3 comprises 13 residues. From germline, CDR1 is LGHNA and CDR2 YNFKEQ. Deletions cut 1 base from V and 8 bases from J, with 11 bases between. The CDR3 sequence: CASSQGAVEGYTF. CDR3 coding DNA: TGTGCCAGCAGCCAAGGGGCTGTGGAGGGCTACACCTTC.

The rearrangement links TRBV18 to TRBJ1-1; D unclear. Trimming cost V 5 bases and J 4 bases, with 5 bases left between them. The length of the CDR3 is 11 residues. From germline, CDR1 is KGHSH and CDR2 LQKENI. CDR3 loop: CASSWGTEAFF. Written as DNA, the CDR3 is TGTGCCAGCTCATGGGGCACTGAAGCTTTCTTT.

This clone has a handful of counts. The chain is built from TRBV6-6 and TRBJ1-2, with 7 positions matching TRBD1. There are 12 residues in the CDR3. V was clipped by 7 bases and J by 4 bases; unmatched bases: 3. Germline V gives CDR1 MNHNY, CDR2 SVGAGI (reference sequence). CDR3 bases: TGTGCCAGCACCCCAGGGGGCTATGGCTACACCTTC. As protein: CASTPGGYGYTF.

This sequence joins TRBV4-1 and TRBJ1-5, with no clear D. The CDR3 is made up of 15 amino acids. V was clipped by 1 base and J by 1 base, with 8 bases between them. Germline values: CDR1 MGHRA, CDR2 YSYEKL. The CDR3 DNA follows: TGCGCCAGCAGCCAAGGAAGGGTCAGCAATCAGCCCCAGCATTTT. Encoded protein: CASSQGRVSNQPQHF.

The V and J genes are TRBV3-1 (or the pseudogene TRBV3-2) and TRBJ2-1; 8 nucleotides agree with TRBD2. Germline CDR1 is LGHDT and CDR2 is YNNKEL (reference sequence). The CDR3 has 16 residues. J gave up 3 bases and V 4 bases, and 8 bases lay outside the gene matches. The DNA of the CDR3 is TGTGCCAGCAGCCCGGTCGGGGGGGCCCTCTACAATGAGCAGTTCTTC. Protein: CASSPVGGALYNEQFF.

The chain combines TRBV29-1 with TRBJ2-1, with D possibly being TRBD1 (6 bases). Germline CDR1 is SQVTM and CDR2 is ANQGSEA. The V gene lost 3 bases and the J gene lost 0 bases, with 12 bases spanning the gap. This CDR3 is built from 15 residues. CDR3 amino acids: CSVDGADSSYNEQFF. In DNA form, the CDR3 reads TGCAGCGTTGATGGGGCGGACAGCTCCTACAATGAGCAGTTCTTC.

This clone has only one observation. Other DNA sequences in the same sample also yield this CDR3. The chain links TRBV9 to TRBJ2-2; possible D gene TRBD2, 5 bases. Germline V gene lookup returns CDR1 SGDLS and CDR2 YYNGEE. CDR3 length equals 14 residues. V lost 3 bases and J lost 1, with 7 bases in between. In nucleotides, the CDR3 is TGTGCCAGCAGCGCCCGGGGGAACACCGGGGAGCTGTTTTTT. Translating it yields CASSARGNTGELFF.

In this sample, this clone turned up once. The CDR3: CASSEKRTGSGANVLTF. In DNA, the CDR3 is TGTGCCAGCAGTGAAAAAAGAACCGGGTCTGGGGCCAACGTCCTGACTTTC. J is TRBJ2-6 and V is TRBV6-1; the D is unclear. The CDR3 sequence is 17 residues long. V dropped 2 bases and J dropped 1 base, with 12 bases sitting between them. CDR1 is MNHNS, CDR2 SASEGT, per germline.

CDR3: CASSSINTQYF. Here the CDR3 DNA reads TGTGCCAGCAGCTCAATTAATACGCAGTATTTT. This chain uses TRBV3-1 (or the pseudogene TRBV3-2) with TRBJ2-3; D gene ambiguous. Trimming pared 5 bases from V and 7 bases from J, leaving 7 bases between. Germline CDR1 LGHDT, CDR2 YNNKEL (reference sequence). The CDR3 is 11 residues long.

This chain connects TRBV2 to TRBJ1-2; TRBD1 matches 10 bases. The V gene's germline CDR1 is SNHLY and CDR2 FYNNEI. V shed 3 bases, J shed 4 bases, and the junction held 11 bases outside the gene matches. The CDR3 extends over 17 amino acids. CDR3 protein: CASSDRTGGSFGYGYTF. The DNA of the CDR3 is TGTGCCAGCAGTGATCGGACAGGGGGAAGTTTTGGCTATGGCTACACCTTC.

The chain employs TRBV6-5 and TRBJ1-2, with 9 bases aligning to TRBD1. In germline, CDR1 is MNHEY, CDR2 SVGAGI. CDR3 size: 14 residues. The V and J ends lost 5 bases and 4 bases, in that order; junction bases with no gene match: 5. The CDR3 region is CASSRGTGSYGYTF. CDR3 nucleotides: TGTGCCAGCAGTCGCGGGACAGGGAGCTATGGCTACACCTTC.

The chain combines TRBV7-9 with TRBJ2-4, with TRBD2 identical over 8 bases. Trimming cost V 5 bases and J 8 bases; bases outside gene matches: 8. Germline assignment: CDR1 SEHNR and CDR2 FQNEAQ (reference sequence). This CDR3 has 14 amino acids. DNA for the CDR3: TGTGCCAGCAGCGCCAGCGGGGGCTTGGACATTCAGTACTTC. Protein sequence: CASSASGGLDIQYF.

This clone has just a few counts. The rearrangement uses TRBV12-3 or TRBV12-4 and TRBJ1-2, with 8 bases matching TRBD1. The CDR3 runs to 13 residues. V shed 5 bases, J shed 6 bases, and the junction held 5 bases outside the gene matches. CDR3 residues: CASSRQGRDGYTF. DNA of the CDR3: TGTGCCAGCAGTAGACAGGGGAGGGATGGCTACACCTTC.

The rearrangement uses TRBV9 and TRBJ2-6; a weak D match, TRBD1 (5 bases). The CDR3 loop spans 15 amino acids. The germline gives CDR1 SGDLS, CDR2 YYNGEE. Trimming pared 2 bases from V and 0 bases from J, leaving 6 bases between. CDR3 amino acids: CASSVRGSGANVLTF. The CDR3 coding sequence is TGTGCCAGCAGCGTTAGGGGCTCTGGGGCCAACGTCCTGACTTTC.

The chain joins TRBV21-1 to TRBJ2-1; the table calls TRBD1, which could not be checked here. TRBV21-1 corresponds to a pseudogene. The CDR3 is 11 amino acids. CDR3 amino acids: CAREGAVEQFF. The CDR3 DNA is TGTGCCAGGGAAGGGGCCGTGGAGCAGTTCTTC.